The 14 T cell receptor beta chains listed next were all sequenced from one sample in a study of shared T cell receptors in the human thymus (dated by TCRdb to the early 2020s). Library preparation was by the immunoSEQ multiplex PCR assay. TCRdb stores this immuneACCESS table with in-frame sequences only. Part of the clones is absent; in the studies checked, under half of the shortfall reflects unresolved V genes, and no reason is known for the rest. This sample gives about 380,000 clones in total; approximately 95% of them show up just once. The biggest ten clones account for roughly 0.02% of the sample. The sequenced sample consisted of thymocytes. These receptors were obtained from a human donor.

This sequence joins TRBV7-2 and TRBJ2-1; 13 positions agree with TRBD2. The CDR3 runs 18 residues. The germline gives CDR1 SGHTA, CDR2 FQGNSA. The V segment lost 2 bases and the J segment 1 base; nucleotides outside the gene matches: 5. The CDR3 DNA follows: TGTGCCAGCAGCTTATCCAGGACTAGCGGGAGTTCCTACAATGAGCAGTTCTTC. Encoded protein: CASSLSRTSGSSYNEQFF. Looking up the rest from reference TRBV7-2 and TRBJ2-1 gives the full variable domain: GAGVSQSPSNKVTEKGKDVELRCDPISGHTALYWYRQSLGQGLEFLIYFQGNSAPDKSGLPSDRFSAERTGGSVSTLTIQRTQQEDSAVYLCASSLSRTSGSSYNEQFFGPGTRLTVL.

This clone was detected once. The V call is TRBV28, the J call TRBJ2-7; D may match TRBD1 or TRBD2 (5 bases each). The CDR3 is 15 amino acids. The V and J ends lost 6 bases and 1 base respectively, with 16 bases between them. Germline V gene sequence: CDR1 MDHEN, CDR2 SYDVKM. The CDR3 reads CASSWGCRWSYEQYF. DNA of the CDR3: TGTGCCAGCAGCTGGGGGTGCAGGTGGTCCTACGAGCAGTACTTC.

The rearrangement links TRBV4-1 to TRBJ1-2; D unclear. From germline, CDR1 is MGHRA and CDR2 YSYEKL. V was shortened by 0 bases and J by 5 bases, with 13 bases between the two germline ends. The CDR3 has 15 residues. Here the CDR3 DNA reads TGCGCCAGCAGCCAAGATCCCGCTTTCGCTTATGGCTACACCTTC. It translates to CASSQDPAFAYGYTF.

The V call is TRBV4-3, the J call TRBJ2-2; D remains ambiguous. Trimming pared 0 bases from V and 3 bases from J, leaving 5 bases between. The CDR3 is 14 amino acids. Germline-derived CDR1 and CDR2 are LGHNA and YSLEER. This chain's CDR3 is CASSQEKYTGELFF. DNA of the CDR3: TGCGCCAGCAGCCAAGAGAAGTACACCGGGGAGCTGTTTTTT.

This clone has just one count. This rearrangement joins TRBV11-2 to TRBJ2-7; 7 nucleotides line up with TRBD2. Germline V CDR1 and CDR2: SGHAT, FQNNGV. V dropped 3 bases and J dropped 2; count of bases not matched to a gene: 10. CDR3 length: 16 residues. The CDR3 reads CASSFSPGAGTYEQYF. The CDR3 coding sequence is TGTGCCAGCAGCTTTTCCCCGGGAGCGGGAACCTACGAGCAGTACTTC.

The gene calls are TRBV28 and TRBJ1-1; 8 bases are a match to TRBD1. The CDR3 extends over 16 amino acids. CDR1 MDHEN and CDR2 SYDVKM come from the germline V gene. J lost 4 bases, V lost 5 bases, and 12 bases had no gene match. For the CDR3, the DNA is TGTGCCAGCAGTAGTCCAGGGGGCAGAGCAGGCACTGAAGCTTTCTTT. Translated, it gives CASSSPGGRAGTEAFF.

V and J are TRBV12-1 and TRBJ2-7; the table's D gene call, TRBD2, was not cross checked with the DNA. TRBV12-1 is noted as a pseudogene. The CDR3 has 19 residues. CDR3 DNA: TGTGCCAGCAGCTTAGTTGGACTAGCGGGTCTCGAAGATCACTACGAGCAGTACTTC. Amino acids: CASSLVGLAGLEDHYEQYF.

As DNA, the CDR3 is TGTGCCAGCAGCCCCCGCGCTAGCGGGGCCGGGGAGCTGTTTTTT. Its protein is CASSPRASGAGELFF. The V call is TRBV13, the J call TRBJ2-2, with 9 bases that match TRBD2. Unmatched junction bases numbered 7, after V lost 5 bases and J lost 6 bases. This CDR3 is built from 15 residues. CDR1 and CDR2 (germline): PRHDT, FYEKMQ (reference sequence).

This clone has just one count. The chain links TRBV2 to TRBJ1-1; 7 bases are shared with TRBD1. V shed 6 bases, J shed 7 bases, and the junction held 14 bases outside the gene matches. The CDR3 is made up of 15 amino acids. Germline V lookup: CDR1 SNHLY, CDR2 FYNNEI. The CDR3 nucleotides are TGTGCCAGCAGCTGGACAGGCGAAGACCACCATGAAGCTTTCTTT. Translating it yields CASSWTGEDHHEAFF. Using reference TRBV2 and TRBJ1-1 for the parts outside the CDR3, the full variable domain is EPEVTQTPSHQVTQMGQEVILRCVPISNHLYFYWYRQILGQKVEFLVSFYNNEISEKSEIFDDQFSVERPDGSNFTLKIRSTKLEDSAMYFCASSWTGEDHHEAFFGQGTRLTVV.

The CDR3 here is CATRGSYGADTQYF. CDR3 DNA: TGTGCCACCAGGGGTTCCTATGGGGCAGATACGCAGTATTTT. V usage is TRBV10-3 and J usage is TRBJ2-3, with D maybe TRBD1 (6 bases). There are 14 residues in the CDR3. V dropped 10 bases and J dropped 4 bases, with 18 bases sitting between them. Germline CDR1 and CDR2: ENHRY and SYGVKD.

V gene TRBV18 combines with J gene TRBJ2-7, with unresolved D. V lost 4 bases, J lost 5 bases, and 18 bases lay in between. The CDR3 covers 15 residues. Germline CDR1 reads KGHSH; CDR2 reads LQKENI. CDR3 protein: CASSLFRNPRDEQYF. CDR3 bases: TGTGCCAGCTCACTTTTCAGGAACCCCCGGGACGAGCAGTACTTC.

The gene calls are TRBV5-6 and TRBJ2-2; 9 positions match TRBD2. After removal of 4 bases from V and 5 bases from J, the junction contained 15 bases not matched to a gene. CDR1 is SGHDT and CDR2 is YYEEEE in the germline V gene. The CDR3 has 18 amino acids. CDR3 DNA sequence: TGTGCCAGCAGCCGGAGGAGGTTTAGCGGGAGTCGAACCGGGGAGCTGTTTTTT. Encoded protein: CASSRRRFSGSRTGELFF.

The chain recombines TRBV19 with TRBJ2-2; no clear D. The CDR3 extends over 15 amino acids. V lost 3 bases and J 6 bases, leaving 14 bases between the germline ends. Per the germline V gene, CDR1 is LNHDA and CDR2 is SQIVND (reference sequence). The CDR3 region has the DNA TGTGCCAGTAGTATCGCCGGAATTGGGCCCGGGGAGCTGTTTTTT. Translating it yields CASSIAGIGPGELFF. Drawing the rest from reference TRBV19 and TRBJ2-2, the complete variable domain is DGGITQSPKYLFRKEGQNVTLSCEQNLNHDAMYWYRQDPGQGLRLIYYSQIVNDFQKGDIAEGYSVSREKKESFPLTVTSAQKNPTAFYLCASSIAGIGPGELFFGEGSRLTVL.

V gene TRBV18 combines with J gene TRBJ2-1; 10 bases line up with TRBD2. From germline, CDR1 is KGHSH and CDR2 LQKENI. The CDR3 loop spans 16 amino acids. With V trimmed by 3 bases and J by 2 bases, 4 bases remained unmatched. The CDR3 DNA is TGTGCCAGCTCACCTCCGGGACTAGCGACCTACAATGAGCAGTTCTTC. It encodes CASSPPGLATYNEQFF.